Shown below are 25 T cell receptor beta chains from a single sample sequenced in a study of blood T cells in healthy people across ages. Through a sample-barcoded 5' primer and a J-beta primer mix, a second PCR was run for 7 to 11 cycles. TCRdb reprocessed the 5' RACE reads with MiXCR, giving one entry per CDR3 protein. The sample comprises fewer than 2 million distinct CDR3 sequences, 35% to 50% of which are singletons, and 23% rests with the top ten. Specimen: blood. These receptors were obtained from a human donor in good health.

This clonotype was detected a few times. The V call is TRBV20-1, the J call TRBJ1-2; 8 bases agree with TRBD1. The trim removed 0 bases at V and 3 bases at J, leaving 6 bases unmatched. Per germline, CDR1 DFQATT and CDR2 SNEGSKA (reference sequence). The CDR3 contains 15 residues. The CDR3 region has the DNA TGCAGTGCTAGAGATCAGGACAGGGTAGACTATGGCTACACCTTC. Amino acids: CSARDQDRVDYGYTF.

This rearrangement joins TRBV4-3 to TRBJ2-1; 11 bases match TRBD1. This CDR3 comprises 18 residues. Germline V gene lookup returns CDR1 LGHNA and CDR2 YSLEER. After removal of 4 bases from V and 7 bases from J, the junction contained 15 bases not matched to a gene. CDR3 bases: TGCGCCAGCAGCCGAAAAAGGGGCGGGACAGGGGGTTTGAATGAGCAGTTCTTC. Translating it yields CASSRKRGGTGGLNEQFF.

The chain joins TRBV9 to TRBJ2-3; 11 nucleotides line up with TRBD2. The V segment lost 3 bases and the J segment 2 bases; nucleotides outside the gene matches: 5. The CDR3 extends over 16 amino acids. Germline V gene sequence: CDR1 SGDLS, CDR2 YYNGEE. For the CDR3, the DNA is TGTGCCAGCAGCGAGGGGACTAGCGGCCTCACAGATACGCAGTATTTT. Protein product: CASSEGTSGLTDTQYF.

The chain combines TRBV6-6 with TRBJ1-5, with D possibly matching TRBD1 (6 bases). V was clipped by 5 bases and J by 3 bases, with 17 bases between them. Germline V lookup: CDR1 MNHNY, CDR2 SVGAGI (reference sequence). The CDR3 consists of 16 residues. The CDR3 reads CASSGAGGHVNQPQHF. The CDR3 region has the DNA TGTGCCAGCAGTGGGGCGGGGGGGCATGTCAATCAGCCCCAGCATTTT.

As concerns this clonotype: An end of the junction does not agree with germline; a read error may underlie this. The V and J genes are TRBV7-2 and TRBJ2-3; 10 positions agree with TRBD2. The CDR3 extends over 13 amino acids. CDR1 SGHTA and CDR2 FQGNSA come from the germline V gene. CDR3 bases: TGCGCCAGCAGCGGGGGGGCTATAGATACGCAGTATTTT. This sequence encodes CASSGGAIDTQYF.

The J gene is TRBJ2-1, the V gene TRBV10-3; D tentatively fits TRBD1 or TRBD2 (6 bases each). Germline V lookup: CDR1 ENHRY, CDR2 SYGVKD. Trimming took off 2 bases at V and 5 bases at J, with 13 bases between the two ends. The CDR3 covers 15 residues. CDR3 nucleotide sequence: TGTGCCATCAGTGAGATGTGGGGGGCAGACAATGAGCAGTTCTTC. Protein: CAISEMWGADNEQFF.

The chain links TRBV9 to TRBJ1-1; D remains ambiguous. Trimming took 0 bases from V and 14 from J, leaving 11 bases between them. CDR1 is SGDLS and CDR2 is YYNGEE in the germline V gene. There are 11 residues in the CDR3. The CDR3 region is CASSVGGRMFF. The CDR3 bases are TGTGCCAGCAGCGTAGGGGGTAGGATGTTCTTT.

This clonotype has more than one count but fewer than ten. This chain uses TRBV19 with TRBJ2-7, with TRBD1 matching 7 bases. This CDR3 region has 14 residues. Germline CDR1 LNHDA, CDR2 SQIVND (reference sequence). The V gene end was trimmed by 7 bases and the J gene end by 2 bases; junction bases not matched to a gene: 8. The CDR3 region is CASTPTRGPYEQYF. The CDR3, as DNA: TGTGCCAGTACTCCCACGAGGGGGCCCTACGAGCAGTACTTC.

This clonotype has a count of ten or more. This chain joins TRBV12-3 or TRBV12-4 and TRBJ2-7; TRBD1 is a possible D gene (5 bases). The CDR3 contains 13 residues. The V end lost 2 bases, the J end lost 5 bases, and 10 bases lay between the germline ends. CDR3 nucleotides: TGTGCCAGCAGTTTACGCGACAGTCACGAGCAGTACTTC. Translating it yields CASSLRDSHEQYF.

The V and J genes are TRBV12-3 or TRBV12-4 and TRBJ2-4; D is uncertain. V was trimmed by 5 bases and J by 13 bases, leaving 15 bases between them. The CDR3 runs 12 residues. The CDR3 sequence: CASSTQFSEQYF. The CDR3 nucleotides read TGTGCCAGCAGTACCCAGTTTTCGGAGCAGTACTTC.

Notes on this clonotype: Mismatch with germline at one junction end may stem from a read error. The V call is TRBV9, the J call TRBJ1-1, with D possibly matching TRBD1 (5 bases). This CDR3 contains 14 residues. Per the germline V gene, CDR1 is SGDLS and CDR2 is YYNGEE. The chain's CDR3 is CTSSPTDSYTEAFF. The CDR3 DNA reads TGTACCAGCAGCCCAACCGACAGCTACACTGAAGCTTTCTTT.

This clonotype was observed a handful of times. J is TRBJ2-3 and V is TRBV29-1; unclear D gene. The germline gives CDR1 SQVTM, CDR2 ANQGSEA. This CDR3 spans 13 amino acids. Trimming shortened V by 6 bases and J by 0 bases, and 10 bases separated the two germline ends. CDR3 nucleotides: TGCAGCGTAACGGACGTTAGCACAGATACGCAGTATTTT. It yields the protein CSVTDVSTDTQYF.

As concerns this clonotype: One end of the junction fails to match germline, which may point to a read error. The rearrangement uses TRBV6-5 and TRBJ2-1; D perhaps matches TRBD1 (5 bases). The germline V gene encodes CDR1 MNHEY and CDR2 SVGAGI. CDR3 length: 14 residues. This chain's CDR3 is CANSFLDSYNEQFF. In DNA, the CDR3 is TGTGCCAACAGTTTCCTCGACAGTTACAATGAGCAGTTCTTC.

This clonotype was counted only a few times. This sequence joins TRBV7-9 and TRBJ2-2; 9 bases fit TRBD2. Germline V lookup: CDR1 SEHNR, CDR2 FQNEAQ (reference sequence). The CDR3 covers 15 residues. The V gene end was trimmed by 5 bases and the J gene end by 2 bases; junction bases not matched to a gene: 3. The CDR3: CASSPSGANTGELFF. The DNA of the CDR3 is TGTGCCAGCAGCCCTAGCGGGGCAAACACCGGGGAGCTGTTTTTT.

A single count supports this clonotype. J is TRBJ1-5 and V is TRBV20-1; D is unclear. Germline CDR1 DFQATT, CDR2 SNEGSKA (reference sequence). The CDR3 loop spans 14 amino acids. V gave up 4 bases and J gave up 0 bases, with 10 bases separating them. CDR3 bases: TGCAGTGCTAAGGCAGGTAATAGCAATCAGCCCCAGCATTTT. Translated: CSAKAGNSNQPQHF.

This clonotype was recorded a few times. The rearrangement joins TRBV6-2 or TRBV6-3 to TRBJ2-1, with 10 positions matching TRBD2. The CDR3 length is 19 residues. The junction had 8 bases not matched to a gene; V was cut back by 0 bases and J by 0 bases. Germline V gene data show CDR1 as MNHEY and CDR2 as SVGEGT. The CDR3 DNA follows: TGTGCCAGCAGTTACTCGAGTAGCGGGGGGCTTCTCTCCTACAATGAGCAGTTCTTC. Its translation: CASSYSSSGGLLSYNEQFF.

There are a few counts of this clonotype. The chain recombines TRBV29-1 with TRBJ2-1, with 8 bases fitting TRBD1. With 7 bases clipped from V and 6 bases from J, the junction kept 5 bases outside the gene matches. This CDR3 is built from 12 residues. Germline V gene data show CDR1 as SQVTM and CDR2 as ANQGSEA. The CDR3 nucleotides read TGCAGCGGACGCGGACAGGGCAATGAGCAGTTCTTC. Translating it yields CSGRGQGNEQFF.

This clonotype was observed a few times. This chain links TRBV11-3 with TRBJ2-5; D unclear. Trimming took 6 bases from V and 0 from J, leaving 11 bases between them. Germline V gene lookup returns CDR1 SGHNT and CDR2 YENEEA. The CDR3 covers 14 residues. The CDR3 reads CASSEPSYQETQYF. The CDR3 coding sequence is TGTGCCAGCAGTGAACCCTCGTACCAAGAGACCCAGTACTTC.

The chain is built from TRBV9 and TRBJ1-3; D is uncertain. CDR1 is SGDLS, CDR2 YYNGEE, per germline. The V gene lost 3 bases and the J gene lost 0 bases, with 7 bases spanning the gap. The CDR3 loop spans 14 amino acids. CDR3 bases: TGTGCCAGCAGCGCGCGATTCTCTGGAAACACCATATATTTT. It is translated as CASSARFSGNTIYF.

This clonotype has only a few counts. This chain uses TRBV11-1 with TRBJ1-1; D is undetermined. This CDR3 comprises 14 residues. CDR1 and CDR2 from the germline V gene are SGHAT and FQDESV (reference sequence). With 3 bases removed from V and 3 bases from J, the gap between germline ends came to 11 bases. CDR3 bases: TGTGCCAGCAGCTTCGGACGGGCGTACACTGAAGCTTTCTTT. This sequence encodes CASSFGRAYTEAFF.

The chain uses TRBV7-2 and TRBJ1-4; D is ambiguous. The germline CDR1 and CDR2 sequences are SGHTA and FQGNSA. Trimming cost V 5 bases and J 3 bases, with 16 bases left between them. There are 16 residues in the CDR3. CDR3 protein: CASSPGGFAANEKLFF. The CDR3 DNA follows: TGTGCCAGCAGCCCCGGAGGGTTTGCGGCTAATGAAAAACTGTTTTTT.

The CDR3 region has the DNA TGCGCCAGCAGCTTAGCGGGGGGGCTGAACGCAGATACGCAGTATTTT. Translating it yields CASSLAGGLNADTQYF. The chain links TRBV5-1 to TRBJ2-3, with TRBD2 matching 10 bases. V lost 2 bases to trimming and J lost 4 bases; unmatched junction nucleotides: 7. This CDR3 has 16 residues. CDR1 is SGHRS and CDR2 is YFSETQ in the germline V gene.

The V gene is TRBV11-3, the J gene TRBJ1-5, with unresolved D. The CDR3 consists of 16 residues. Germline assignment: CDR1 SGHNT and CDR2 YENEEA. V was trimmed by 0 bases and J by 0 bases, leaving 9 bases between them. The CDR3 bases are TGTGCCAGCAGCTTAGATATAGATGCTAGCAATCAGCCCCAGCATTTT. Amino acid sequence: CASSLDIDASNQPQHF.

Regarding this clonotype: The junction differs from germline at one of its ends, possibly a read error. The V gene is TRBV7-2, the J gene TRBJ1-1; D unresolved. The length of the CDR3 is 12 residues. CDR1 SGHTA and CDR2 FQGNSA come from the germline V gene. Here the CDR3 DNA reads TGTGCCTGCAGCTTAGGTAACACTGAAGCTTTCTTT. It yields the protein CACSLGNTEAFF.

The gene calls are TRBV20-1 and TRBJ2-3, with 7 bases that match TRBD1. Germline lookup yields CDR1 DFQATT and CDR2 SNEGSKA (reference sequence). The CDR3 totals 14 residues. Losses at the gene ends were 4 bases for V and 5 bases for J; bases not matched to a gene: 9. The CDR3 DNA reads TGCAGTGCTACCCGGACAGGAAGACTAGATACGCAGTATTTT. Translated, it gives CSATRTGRLDTQYF.